This T cell receptor (beta chain) was identified during a study of tissue T cells after allogeneic stem cell transplantation. For the study at large: Graft-versus-host disease patients received grafts, four unmodified and three CD34-selected to deplete T cells.

This research-autopsy study prospectively enrolled adult allogeneic hematopoietic cell transplant recipients with steroid-refractory graft-versus-host disease. A remark on this clone: No antigen is known for it.

Study results and limitations: Across patients, clones rarely overlapped, yet motif clusters were shared tissue-specifically.

Profiling relied on immunoSEQ multiplex PCR, and the TCRdb table lists in-frame clones only, not all of them. The sample has several thousand clones; roughly 78% are singletons. The V end was cut by 4 bases, the J end by 2 bases, with 12 bases between. Germline V gives CDR1 SNHLY, CDR2 FYNNEI. The CDR3 loop spans 14 amino acids. V is TRBV2 and J is TRBJ2-7, with D uncertain. The sequenced sample was esophageal tissue, obtained at autopsy. The source is a male patient over 55 with steroid-refractory graft-versus-host disease after an allogeneic stem cell transplant. Some of these T cells may belong to the graft donor. The CDR3 is CASSVGKLTYEQYF. The CDR3 DNA reads as TGTGCCAGCAGTGTGGGTAAACTCACCTACGAGCAGTACTTC.